A selection of T cell receptor beta chains follows, all from one sample in a study of T cell responses to AZD1222 COVID-19 vaccine. Sequencing was performed with immunoSEQ multiplex PCR; in TCRdb, only in-frame clones are kept and a portion is missing. The profile shows about 120,000 clones, approximately 85% of them singletons. The source was peripheral blood, collected on day 0 of AZD1222 vaccination. These receptors were collected from an adult in good health. Both conserved end residues are part of each CDR3. D genes are given only for firm matches. Clone size, where shown, is once, few, many, or a class for clones that have expanded.

abundance: few
j_gene: TRBJ2-2
d_gene: TRBD2
v_gene: TRBV18
CDR3aa: CASSPTGLAGTGELFF
CDR3nt: TGTGCCAGCTCACCAACGGGACTAGCGGGAACCGGGGAGCTGTTTTTT

abundance: -
j_gene: TRBJ2-1
d_gene: TRBD2
v_gene: TRBV10-3
CDR3aa: CAIKFGLAPDNEQFF
CDR3nt: TGTGCCATCAAATTCGGACTAGCGCCCGACAATGAGCAGTTCTTC

abundance: -
j_gene: TRBJ1-5
d_gene: -
v_gene: TRBV19
CDR3aa: CASSRQGNQPQHF
CDR3nt: TGTGCCAGTTCGAGACAGGGCAATCAGCCCCAGCATTTT

abundance: -
j_gene: TRBJ2-6
d_gene: -
v_gene: TRBV5-5
CDR3aa: CASSLAGTASPRTGANVLTF
CDR3nt: TGTGCCAGCAGCTTGGCCGGGACGGCCTCTCCCCGGACTGGGGCCAACGTCCTGACTTTC

abundance: -
j_gene: TRBJ2-5
d_gene: -
v_gene: TRBV9
CDR3aa: CASSVGASHPLQETQYF
CDR3nt: TGTGCCAGCAGCGTAGGAGCTAGTCACCCCCTTCAAGAGACCCAGTACTTC

abundance: few
j_gene: TRBJ2-7
d_gene: TRBD1
v_gene: TRBV5-6
CDR3aa: CASSTDRAEQYF
CDR3nt: TGTGCCAGCAGTACAGACAGGGCCGAGCAGTACTTC

abundance: -
j_gene: TRBJ2-7
d_gene: -
v_gene: TRBV6-5
CDR3aa: CASSYSSGQGRGGQYF
CDR3nt: TGTGCCAGCAGTTACTCTTCCGGACAGGGAAGGGGGGGGCAGTACTTC

abundance: -
j_gene: TRBJ2-2
d_gene: -
v_gene: TRBV5-1
CDR3aa: CASSLEVAATGELFF
CDR3nt: TGCGCCAGCAGCTTGGAGGTAGCGGCCACCGGGGAGCTGTTTTTT

abundance: once
j_gene: TRBJ2-1
d_gene: -
v_gene: TRBV20-1
CDR3aa: CSASRSNEQFF
CDR3nt: TGCAGTGCTAGTCGGTCCAATGAGCAGTTCTTC

abundance: few
j_gene: TRBJ1-1
d_gene: -
v_gene: TRBV12-3/TRBV12-4
CDR3aa: CASSAHSNTEAFF
CDR3nt: TGTGCCAGCAGTGCACATTCGAACACTGAAGCTTTCTTT

abundance: -
j_gene: TRBJ1-2
d_gene: -
v_gene: TRBV4-2
CDR3aa: CASSQGTGTYGYTF
CDR3nt: TGTGCCAGCAGCCAAGGAACAGGGACTTATGGCTACACCTTC

abundance: -
j_gene: TRBJ2-5
d_gene: TRBD2
v_gene: TRBV14
CDR3aa: CASSQAGLAGFEETQYF
CDR3nt: TGTGCCAGCAGCCAAGCGGGACTAGCGGGATTTGAAGAGACCCAGTACTTC

abundance: -
j_gene: TRBJ1-2
d_gene: -
v_gene: TRBV5-6
CDR3aa: CASSLTVGQEANYGYTF
CDR3nt: TGTGCCAGCAGCCTTACGGTTGGTCAGGAGGCAAACTATGGCTACACCTTC

abundance: -
j_gene: TRBJ1-4
d_gene: -
v_gene: TRBV18
CDR3aa: CASSPSVTNEKLFF
CDR3nt: TGTGCCAGCTCACCTTCGGTCACTAATGAAAAACTGTTTTTT

abundance: -
j_gene: TRBJ1-2
d_gene: -
v_gene: TRBV7-8
CDR3aa: CASRSRGNYGYTF
CDR3nt: TGTGCCAGCAGGTCCAGGGGAAACTATGGCTACACCTTC